The 5 T cell receptor beta chains given below trace back to one sample, sequenced in a study of beta chain features in type 1 diabetes. The investigators reverse transcribed all of the isolated RNA, so they sequenced expressed TCRB transcripts. Clones were sequenced by immunoSEQ multiplex PCR, and TCRdb holds only the in-frame ones, with some missing. This table has 450,000 to 550,000 clones, approximately 31% appearing once. The sequenced sample consisted of naive CD4+ T cells from blood. These receptors were collected from a man aged 18 to 30 in good health.

This chain links TRBV5-4 with TRBJ2-3; 10 nucleotides align to TRBD2. The CDR3 runs to 17 residues. J lost 2 bases, V lost 3 bases, and 9 bases had no gene match. Germline V gene lookup returns CDR1 SGHNT and CDR2 YYREEE (reference sequence). The CDR3 nucleotides read TGTGCCAGCAGCTCCGGGACTAGCGCCCCGCTCACAGATACGCAGTATTTT. This encodes CASSSGTSAPLTDTQYF.

V is TRBV30 and J is TRBJ1-1, with D possibly matching TRBD1 (5 bases). V was cut by 2 bases and J by 4 bases, with 11 bases left in between. This CDR3 spans 13 amino acids. The V gene's germline CDR1 is GTSNPN and CDR2 SVGIG (reference sequence). DNA for the CDR3: TGTGCCTGGAGTCGGGGCCTGGGCACTGAAGCTTTCTTT. Protein product: CAWSRGLGTEAFF.

This CDR3 is CASSVEWEAYNEQFF. DNA of the CDR3: TGTGCCAGCAGCGTAGAGTGGGAGGCTTACAATGAGCAGTTCTTC. The chain recombines TRBV9 with TRBJ2-1; TRBD2 might be the D (6 bases). Trimming pared 0 bases from V and 4 bases from J, leaving 11 bases between. The CDR3 has 15 residues. Germline V lookup: CDR1 SGDLS, CDR2 YYNGEE.

This clone was found a few times. The rearrangement links TRBV30 to TRBJ1-1; D is perhaps TRBD1 (5 bases). From germline, CDR1 is GTSNPN and CDR2 SVGIG (reference sequence). This CDR3 is 14 amino acids long. Trimming took off 4 bases at V and 3 bases at J, with 15 bases between the two ends. This CDR3 reads CAWKFTGSHTEAFF. The CDR3 DNA follows: TGTGCCTGGAAGTTTACAGGATCTCACACTGAAGCTTTCTTT.

This chain connects TRBV2 to TRBJ1-2, with D uncertain. The CDR3 extends over 12 amino acids. Trimming stripped 2 bases from V and 8 bases from J, with 9 bases between. Germline assignment: CDR1 SNHLY and CDR2 FYNNEI. The chain's CDR3 is CASSEWQTGYTF. CDR3 in DNA: TGTGCCAGCAGTGAATGGCAGACCGGCTACACCTTC.